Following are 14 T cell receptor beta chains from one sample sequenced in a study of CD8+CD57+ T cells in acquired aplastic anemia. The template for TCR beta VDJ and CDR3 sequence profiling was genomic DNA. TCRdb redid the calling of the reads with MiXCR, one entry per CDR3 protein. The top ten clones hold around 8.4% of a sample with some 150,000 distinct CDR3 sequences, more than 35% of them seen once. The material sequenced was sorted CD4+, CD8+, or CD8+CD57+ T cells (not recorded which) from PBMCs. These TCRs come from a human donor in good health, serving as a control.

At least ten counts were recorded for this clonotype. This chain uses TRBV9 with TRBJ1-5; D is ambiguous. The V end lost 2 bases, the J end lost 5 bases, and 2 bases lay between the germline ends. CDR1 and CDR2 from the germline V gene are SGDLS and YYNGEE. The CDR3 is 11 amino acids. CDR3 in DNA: TGTGCCAGCAGCGTGGATCAGCCCCAGCATTTT. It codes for CASSVDQPQHF.

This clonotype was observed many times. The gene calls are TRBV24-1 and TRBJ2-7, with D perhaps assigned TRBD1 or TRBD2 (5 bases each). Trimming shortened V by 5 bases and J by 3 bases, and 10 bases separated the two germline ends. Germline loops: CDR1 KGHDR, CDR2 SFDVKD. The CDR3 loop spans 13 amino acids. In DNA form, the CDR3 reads TGTGCCACCAGTGGACTGGGGGTCTACGAGCAGTACTTC. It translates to CATSGLGVYEQYF.

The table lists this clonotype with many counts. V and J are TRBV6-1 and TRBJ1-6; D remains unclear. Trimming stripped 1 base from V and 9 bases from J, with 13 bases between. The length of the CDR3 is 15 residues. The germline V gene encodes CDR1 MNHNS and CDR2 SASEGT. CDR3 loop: CASSEEEGWGSPLHF. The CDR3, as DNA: TGTGCCAGCAGTGAAGAGGAGGGCTGGGGTTCACCCCTCCACTTT.

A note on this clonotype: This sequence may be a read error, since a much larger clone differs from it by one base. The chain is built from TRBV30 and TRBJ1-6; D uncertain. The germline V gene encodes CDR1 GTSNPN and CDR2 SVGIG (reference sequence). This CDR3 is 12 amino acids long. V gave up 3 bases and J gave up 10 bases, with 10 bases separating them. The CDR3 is CAWRGAGSPLHF. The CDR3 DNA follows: TGTGCCTGGAGAGGTGCGGGATCACCCCTCCACTTT. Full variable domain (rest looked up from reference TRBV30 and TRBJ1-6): SQTIHQWPATLVQPVGSPLSLECTVEGTSNPNLYWYRQAAGRGLQLLFYSVGIGQISSEVPQNLSASRPQDRQFILSSKKLLLSDSGFYLCAWRGAGSPLHFGNGTRLTVT.

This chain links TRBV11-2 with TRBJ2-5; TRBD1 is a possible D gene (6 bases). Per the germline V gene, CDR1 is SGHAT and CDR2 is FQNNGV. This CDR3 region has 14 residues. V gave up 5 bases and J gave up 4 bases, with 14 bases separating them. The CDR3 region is CASSNRPRGETQYF. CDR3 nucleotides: TGTGCCAGCAGCAACCGCCCCAGGGGAGAGACCCAGTACTTC.

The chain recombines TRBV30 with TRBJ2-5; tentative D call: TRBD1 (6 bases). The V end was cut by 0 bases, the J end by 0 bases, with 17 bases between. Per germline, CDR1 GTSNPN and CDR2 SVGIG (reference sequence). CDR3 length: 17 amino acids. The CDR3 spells CAWSVGQPPLYQETQYF. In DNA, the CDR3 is TGTGCCTGGAGTGTAGGACAGCCCCCCTTATACCAAGAGACCCAGTACTTC.

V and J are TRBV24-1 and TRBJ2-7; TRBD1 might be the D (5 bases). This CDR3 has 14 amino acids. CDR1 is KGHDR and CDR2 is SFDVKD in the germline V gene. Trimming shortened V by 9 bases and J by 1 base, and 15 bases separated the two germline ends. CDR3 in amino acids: CATYNTTVSYEQYF. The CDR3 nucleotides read TGTGCCACCTACAATACGACAGTTTCCTACGAGCAGTACTTC.

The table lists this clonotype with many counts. In DNA, the CDR3 is TGTGCCAGCAGACCCCGGGACAGCCGGGAAAAACTGTTTTTT. This sequence encodes CASRPRDSREKLFF. This rearrangement joins TRBV6-1 to TRBJ1-4; 7 nucleotides match TRBD1. V was pared by 6 bases and J by 8 bases, with 9 bases of the junction left unmatched. Germline V gives CDR1 MNHNS, CDR2 SASEGT. The CDR3 totals 14 residues.

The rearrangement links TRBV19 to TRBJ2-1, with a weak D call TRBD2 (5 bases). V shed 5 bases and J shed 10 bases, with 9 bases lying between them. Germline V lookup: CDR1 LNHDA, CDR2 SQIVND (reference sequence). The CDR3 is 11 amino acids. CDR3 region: CASSQPGEQFF. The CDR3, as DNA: TGTGCCAGTAGTCAGCCGGGAGAGCAGTTCTTC.

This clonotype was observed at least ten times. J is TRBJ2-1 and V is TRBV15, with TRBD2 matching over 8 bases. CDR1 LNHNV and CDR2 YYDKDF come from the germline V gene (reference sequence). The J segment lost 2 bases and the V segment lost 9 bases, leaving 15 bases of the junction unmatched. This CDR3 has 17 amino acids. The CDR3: CATRRERGTFTYNEQFF. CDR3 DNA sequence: TGTGCCACTAGGCGCGAGCGGGGGACCTTCACCTACAATGAGCAGTTCTTC.

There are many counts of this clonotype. CDR3 protein: CASSPNRGNSPLHF. In nucleotides, the CDR3 is TGCGCCAGCAGCCCGAACAGGGGGAATTCACCCCTCCACTTT. The V call is TRBV5-1, the J call TRBJ1-6; 8 bases are a match to TRBD1. V shed 4 bases, J shed 7 bases, and the junction held 4 bases outside the gene matches. The germline V gene has CDR1 SGHRS and CDR2 YFSETQ. The CDR3 runs 14 residues.

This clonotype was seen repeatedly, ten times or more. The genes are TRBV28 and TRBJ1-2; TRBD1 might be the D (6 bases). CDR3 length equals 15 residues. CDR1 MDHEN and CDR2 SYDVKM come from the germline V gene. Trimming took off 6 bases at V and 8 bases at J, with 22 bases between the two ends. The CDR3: CASSQTTGDKQGYTF. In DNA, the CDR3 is TGTGCCAGCAGCCAAACGACCGGGGACAAGCAGGGCTACACCTTC.

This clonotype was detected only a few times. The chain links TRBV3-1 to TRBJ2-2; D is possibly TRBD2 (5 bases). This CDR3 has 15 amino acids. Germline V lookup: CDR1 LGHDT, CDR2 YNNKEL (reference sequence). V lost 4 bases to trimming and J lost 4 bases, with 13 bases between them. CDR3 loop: CASSLTGSPTGELFF. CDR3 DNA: TGTGCCAGCAGCCTAACGGGGTCTCCCACCGGGGAGCTGTTTTTT.

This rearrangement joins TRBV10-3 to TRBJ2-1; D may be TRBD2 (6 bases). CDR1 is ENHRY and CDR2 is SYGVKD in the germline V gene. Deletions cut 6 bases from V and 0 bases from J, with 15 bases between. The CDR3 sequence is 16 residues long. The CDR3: CAIRWTGVSSYNEQFF. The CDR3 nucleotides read TGTGCCATCAGGTGGACGGGGGTCAGCTCCTACAATGAGCAGTTCTTC.